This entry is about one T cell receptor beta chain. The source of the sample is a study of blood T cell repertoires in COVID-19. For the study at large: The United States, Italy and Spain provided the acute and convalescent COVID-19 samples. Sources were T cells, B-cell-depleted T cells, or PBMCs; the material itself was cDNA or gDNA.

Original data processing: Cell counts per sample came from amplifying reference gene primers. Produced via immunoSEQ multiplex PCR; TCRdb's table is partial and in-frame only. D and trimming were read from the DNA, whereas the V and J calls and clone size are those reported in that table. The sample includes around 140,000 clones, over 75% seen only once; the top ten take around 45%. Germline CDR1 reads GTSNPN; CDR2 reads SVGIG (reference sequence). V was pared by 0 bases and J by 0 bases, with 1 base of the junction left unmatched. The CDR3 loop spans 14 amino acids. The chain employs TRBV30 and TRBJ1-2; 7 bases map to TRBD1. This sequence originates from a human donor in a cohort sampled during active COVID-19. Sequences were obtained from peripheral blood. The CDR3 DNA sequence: TGTGCCTGGAGTGTCCAGGGGGCTAACTATGGCTACACCTTC. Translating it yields CAWSVQGANYGYTF.